The rows below give T cell receptor beta chains drawn from one sample of a study of cytomegalovirus exposure and HLA in healthy donors. Produced via immunoSEQ multiplex PCR; TCRdb's table is partial and in-frame only. The sample shows more than 90,000 clones, 69% of them seen only once. The sample consisted of PBMCs. Receptors were obtained from a man aged 50 to 59 in good health and CMV-seronegative. The conserved cysteine and the conserved F or W are not part of the CDR3 here. Clone size, where shown, is once, few, many, or a class for clones that have expanded.

ASSAGVSSYNEQF TRBV11-3 - TRBJ2-1
ASSYLRGLATYEQY TRBV6-5 once TRBJ2-7
ASSLPQTKETQY TRBV5-6 - TRBJ2-5
ASSFFSSYNEQF TRBV6-5 - TRBJ2-1
ASSLGGLAGGMTDTQY TRBV7-2 few TRBJ2-3
ASSQVLAGGPNEQF TRBV4-2 - TRBJ2-1
ASSRSSGTGVLAKNIQY TRBV18 - TRBJ2-4
ASSLIVWGPETQY TRBV7-9 - TRBJ2-5
ATSSGQYGYT TRBV15 once TRBJ1-2
SVNEAYEQY TRBV29-1 - TRBJ2-7
ASSQDYSKQETQY TRBV4-3 - TRBJ2-5
ASSYRTGVSYGYT TRBV7-2 - TRBJ1-2
ASSSTGQGNQPQH TRBV7-9 - TRBJ1-5
ASSPMTSGRQETQY TRBV18 - TRBJ2-5
ASSQEPRGTEAF TRBV4-3 few TRBJ1-1
ASIIQGLGTEAF TRBV6-5 - TRBJ1-1
ASSLFGTGGYNSPLH TRBV28 once TRBJ1-6
ASSEYGNTIY TRBV28 - TRBJ1-3
ASTLKRGDTGELF TRBV7-3 - TRBJ2-2
ASSQDRVLSGSGTDTQY TRBV14 - TRBJ2-3
ASSPRTPPTQY TRBV7-6 few TRBJ2-3
ASSKGYTQY TRBV6-6 - TRBJ2-3